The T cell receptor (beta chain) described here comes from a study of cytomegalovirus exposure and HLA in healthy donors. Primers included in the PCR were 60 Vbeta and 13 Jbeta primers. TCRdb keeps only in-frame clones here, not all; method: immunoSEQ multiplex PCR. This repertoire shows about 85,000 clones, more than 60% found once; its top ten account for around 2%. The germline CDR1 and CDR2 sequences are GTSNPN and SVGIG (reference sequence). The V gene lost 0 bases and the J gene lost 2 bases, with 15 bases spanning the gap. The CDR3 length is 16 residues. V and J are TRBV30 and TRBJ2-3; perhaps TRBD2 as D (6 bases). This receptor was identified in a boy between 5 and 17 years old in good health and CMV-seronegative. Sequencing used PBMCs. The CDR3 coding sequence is TGTGCCTGGAGTGTAGATGGGGCGGGGCTCACAGATACGCAGTATTTT. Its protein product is CAWSVDGAGLTDTQYF.